This entry concerns a single TCR beta chain. The assay was immunoSEQ multiplex PCR, and TCRdb's table has in-frame clones only and misses some. The sample records some 81,000 clones, 95% being singletons. The sample originates from a study of siplizumab effects on memory and regulatory T cells. With 1 base removed from V and 0 bases from J, the gap between germline ends came to 11 bases. CDR3 length: 16 residues. CDR1 and CDR2 (germline): SGHDT, YYEEEE. The chain recombines TRBV5-6 with TRBJ2-4; weak D call: TRBD1 (6 bases). What was sequenced was CD8+ T cells sorted from blood. The origin of this receptor is a human donor in good health. For the CDR3, the DNA is TGTGCCAGCAGCTTGTCTGGACAGCTAGCCAAAAACATTCAGTACTTC. Amino acids: CASSLSGQLAKNIQYF.